This T cell receptor beta chain was captured by sequencing in a study of control samples from healthy donors and cancer patients. The method was immunoSEQ multiplex PCR; TCRdb's version includes in-frame clones alone and lacks a portion of them. The table has around 57,000 clones, around 93% seen once; the top ten hold 0.8% to 1%. V shed 4 bases and J shed 4 bases, with 13 bases lying between them. Looked up from germline, CDR1 is SGHVS and CDR2 is FNYEAQ. The CDR3 has 14 amino acids. The rearrangement joins TRBV7-6 to TRBJ2-5; possible D gene TRBD2, 6 bases. Sequenced: PBMCs. The source is a man between 25 and 39 years old with colorectal cancer. The CDR3, as DNA: TGTGCCAGCAGCTCGCTAGCGTGGGTAGAGACCCAGTACTTC. Protein product: CASSSLAWVETQYF.